Below, 5 T cell receptor beta chains from the same sample are listed, as sequenced in a study of shared clonotypes between healthy human individuals. CD45RO negativity and positive selection for CCR7 defined naive CD8 cells, a population that excluded terminally differentiated effector memory CD45RA+ cells. Data came from immunoSEQ multiplex PCR; TCRdb stores just in-frame clones and leaves some out. This sample yields 2 million to 2.5 million clones, of which 85% to 95% are seen a single time; more than 1.5% belongs to the top ten. Sequences were obtained from naive CD8+ T cells from PBMCs. The source of these receptors is a man in his late teens or twenties in good health. Some clones in this sample may be carry-over from other donors' samples.

The chain links TRBV7-8 to TRBJ2-7; 9 bases are a match to TRBD2. V shed 8 bases, J shed 1 base, and the junction held 9 bases outside the gene matches. CDR1 and CDR2 from the germline V gene are SGHVS and FQNEAQ. There are 15 residues in the CDR3. CDR3 amino acids: CASLPIAGVSYEQYF. The CDR3 nucleotides are TGTGCCAGCCTGCCCATAGCGGGGGTTTCCTACGAGCAGTACTTC.

The V gene is TRBV6-5, the J gene TRBJ1-1; 7 bases are a match to TRBD1. This CDR3 contains 12 residues. V lost 6 bases, J lost 5 bases, and 3 bases stayed unmatched. Germline CDR1 MNHEY, CDR2 SVGAGI. The CDR3 region is CASSSDRTEAFF. The CDR3 DNA is TGTGCCAGCAGCTCGGACAGGACTGAAGCTTTCTTT.

V usage is TRBV10-3 and J usage is TRBJ1-5; 9 bases map to TRBD1. Unmatched junction bases numbered 5, after V lost 5 bases and J lost 3 bases. The germline gives CDR1 ENHRY, CDR2 SYGVKD. This CDR3 is 15 amino acids long. The CDR3 reads CAISLGTGNNQPQHF. In nucleotides, the CDR3 is TGTGCCATCAGTTTAGGGACAGGGAACAATCAGCCCCAGCATTTT.

V gene TRBV5-4 combines with J gene TRBJ1-1; maybe TRBD1 (5 bases). CDR1 SGHNT and CDR2 YYREEE come from the germline V gene (reference sequence). The CDR3 extends over 15 amino acids. V lost 3 bases and J 3 bases, leaving 15 bases between the germline ends. In DNA, the CDR3 is TGTGCCAGCAGCTCGGCCCCCGTACAGGACACTGAAGCTTTCTTT. Its translation: CASSSAPVQDTEAFF.

This chain joins TRBV9 and TRBJ2-1; 7 bases align to TRBD2. Trimming removed 0 bases from V and 2 bases from J; junction bases left unmatched: 5. Germline CDR1 is SGDLS and CDR2 is YYNGEE. CDR3 size: 16 residues. CDR3 nucleotides: TGTGCCAGCAGCGTAGCCCCAGCGGGAACCTACAATGAGCAGTTCTTC. Its protein product is CASSVAPAGTYNEQFF.